This T cell receptor beta chain was sequenced for a study of blood T cell repertoires in COVID-19. As for the study in general: COVID-19 samples from acute and convalescent phases originated in the United States, Italy and Spain. The cDNA or gDNA used as material had been derived from T cells, B-cell-depleted T cells, or PBMCs.

This clone showed up just once. The J segment lost 0 bases and the V segment lost 1 base, leaving 5 bases of the junction unmatched. This CDR3 has 16 amino acids. From germline, CDR1 is MGHRA and CDR2 YSYEKL. Authors' data handling: Using reference gene primer amplification, nucleated cell counts were estimated. The table came from immunoSEQ multiplex PCR; TCRdb's copy has only in-frame clones and leaves some out. The DNA gave D and trimming, while V, J and clone size come from that table. Here the sample spans about 59,000 clones, 90% to 95% being singletons. The source of this sequence is a human donor in a cohort sampled during active COVID-19. V usage is TRBV4-1 and J usage is TRBJ2-7; the match to TRBD2 covers 8 bases. The source material was peripheral blood. The CDR3 is CASSQGSSGVSYEQYF. In nucleotides, the CDR3 is TGCGCCAGCAGCCAAGGCAGTAGCGGGGTCTCCTACGAGCAGTACTTC.